The 30 T cell receptor beta chains given below trace back to one sample, sequenced in a study of CD8+CD57+ T cells in acquired aplastic anemia. Previously, flow cytometry had revealed CD8+CD57+ cell expansion in the patients chosen for sequencing. For CDR3 and TCR beta VDJ profiling, genomic DNA was the template used. Via MiXCR, TCRdb re-called the reads, giving one row per CDR3 protein. The sample shows about 190,000 distinct CDR3 sequences, 40% to 55% of them seen only once. Sequencing used sorted CD4+, CD8+, or CD8+CD57+ T cells (not recorded which) from PBMCs. Every receptor here comes from a human donor with aplastic anemia.

A word on this clonotype: Compared with germline, one end of the junction differs, possibly owing to a read error. The chain couples TRBV10-3 to TRBJ2-7; 12 bases are shared with TRBD2. The CDR3 has 16 amino acids. Germline V gene sequence: CDR1 ENHRY, CDR2 SYGVKD. The CDR3, as DNA: TGTGACATCAGTGAGTCGAGACTAGCGGGGGACAACGAGCAGTACTTC. Translating it yields CDISESRLAGDNEQYF.

The table lists this clonotype with many counts. The chain links TRBV7-9 to TRBJ2-1; D uncertain. From germline, CDR1 is SEHNR and CDR2 FQNEAQ (reference sequence). This CDR3 contains 13 residues. The V end was cut by 1 base, the J end by 6 bases, with 7 bases between. The CDR3 nucleotides read TGTGCCAGCAGCTTAGAACGAGGCAATGAGCAGTTCTTC. It translates to CASSLERGNEQFF.

This clonotype was recorded once. A much larger clone is a single base away; this may be a read error. Since no conserved phenylalanine or tryptophan closes the CDR3, a read error is the likely cause. The CDR3 DNA reads as TGCAGTGCGAGAAACCGGGACCCTACCCTGACCGGGGAGCTGTTTCTT. It translates to CSARNRDPTLTGELFL. The chain is built from TRBV20-1 and TRBJ2-2, with D perhaps assigned TRBD1 or TRBD2 (5 bases each). Trimming shortened V by 6 bases and J by 5 bases, and 22 bases separated the two germline ends. The germline gives CDR1 DFQATT, CDR2 SNEGSKA (reference sequence). The CDR3 is made up of 16 amino acids.

The rearrangement joins TRBV24-1 to TRBJ2-2; D is unclear. There are 13 residues in the CDR3. Trimming removed 1 base at V and 3 bases at J, with 2 bases between. The germline CDR1 and CDR2 sequences are KGHDR and SFDVKD. Here the CDR3 DNA reads TGTGCCACCAGTGATTTAGACACCGGGGAGCTGTTTTTT. Translation gives CATSDLDTGELFF.

This clonotype has a count of ten or more. The chain combines TRBV5-1 with TRBJ1-1, with 7 bases aligning to TRBD1. Trimming removed 0 bases from V and 4 bases from J; junction bases left unmatched: 6. The V gene's germline CDR1 is SGHRS and CDR2 YFSETQ. The CDR3 covers 15 residues. Written as DNA, the CDR3 is TGCGCCAGCAGCTTGGTAGGGGGCGGTGGCACTGAAGCTTTCTTT. Its protein is CASSLVGGGGTEAFF.

This clonotype was counted once. The gene calls are TRBV7-6 and TRBJ1-3, with 7 nucleotides matching TRBD1. Germline V gene data show CDR1 as SGHVS and CDR2 as FNYEAQ. There are 16 residues in the CDR3. J was trimmed by 8 bases and V by 5 bases; bases with no gene match: 15. The CDR3 reads CASSEEGGLSGDTIYF. In DNA, the CDR3 is TGTGCCAGCAGCGAAGAAGGGGGCCTAAGTGGTGACACCATATATTTT.

This clonotype turned up a few times. The chain is built from TRBV15 and TRBJ2-7, with 7 bases lining up with TRBD2. The junction had 5 bases not matched to a gene; V was cut back by 4 bases and J by 2 bases. The CDR3 consists of 14 residues. CDR1 is LNHNV, CDR2 YYDKDF, per germline (reference sequence). CDR3: CATSIAGTTYEQYF. The CDR3 DNA is TGTGCCACCAGCATCGCCGGGACTACCTACGAGCAGTACTTC.

Only a few counts were recorded for this clonotype. This rearrangement joins TRBV24-1 to TRBJ1-2; D is unclear. The V end was cut by 2 bases, the J end by 7 bases, with 10 bases between. There are 13 residues in the CDR3. Germline V gene data show CDR1 as KGHDR and CDR2 as SFDVKD. The chain's CDR3 is CATSDSSTGGYTF. CDR3 in DNA: TGTGCCACCAGTGATTCTTCGACGGGTGGCTACACCTTC.

As to this clonotype: Since the CDR3 does not end with the conserved phenylalanine or tryptophan, this likely comes from a read error. V is TRBV10-3 and J is TRBJ2-2; TRBD2 matches 11 bases. CDR3 length: 18 residues. J gave up 5 bases and V 10 bases, and 18 bases lay outside the gene matches. Germline CDR1 and CDR2: ENHRY and SYGVKD. CDR3 region: CASRAFPTSGSWTGELFL. Written as DNA, the CDR3 is TGTGCCAGCAGGGCCTTCCCCACTAGCGGGAGTTGGACCGGGGAGCTGTTTCTT.

The genes are TRBV2 and TRBJ2-5; D gene uncertain. CDR1 is SNHLY, CDR2 FYNNEI, per germline. The ends were cut back, 5 bases at V and 0 bases at J, with 10 bases in the middle. The CDR3 is 14 residues long. The CDR3 spells CASSYGRDQETQYF. The CDR3 DNA follows: TGTGCCAGCAGTTATGGACGAGACCAAGAGACCCAGTACTTC.

This clonotype was seen a few times. The chain couples TRBV2 to TRBJ1-2; the D gene is possibly TRBD1 (5 bases). This CDR3 spans 14 amino acids. From germline, CDR1 is SNHLY and CDR2 FYNNEI. V was cut by 7 bases and J by 0 bases, with 12 bases left in between. The CDR3 DNA is TGTGCCAGCAAGCAGGGATTAACTAACTATGGCTACACCTTC. Translating it yields CASKQGLTNYGYTF.

J is TRBJ1-6 and V is TRBV13; TRBD1 is a possible D gene (5 bases). Germline CDR1 PRHDT, CDR2 FYEKMQ (reference sequence). The CDR3 sequence is 15 residues long. V lost 5 bases and J 2 bases, leaving 10 bases between the germline ends. CDR3 bases: TGTGCCAGCAGCCCCAGGGAGGCCTATAATTCACCCCTCCACTTT. Translating gives CASSPREAYNSPLHF.

This clonotype was counted ten times or more. The chain couples TRBV7-9 to TRBJ1-3; a possible D gene is TRBD1 (5 bases). The CDR3 covers 16 residues. Germline-derived CDR1 and CDR2 are SEHNR and FQNEAQ (reference sequence). Trimming took off 8 bases at V and 2 bases at J, with 19 bases between the two ends. CDR3: CASRSRDSRPGNTIYF. DNA of the CDR3: TGTGCCAGCCGTTCCCGGGACTCCCGCCCTGGAAACACCATATATTTT.

This clonotype was observed a handful of times. This chain connects TRBV30 to TRBJ1-5; no firm D call. This CDR3 region has 16 residues. From germline, CDR1 is GTSNPN and CDR2 SVGIG (reference sequence). V dropped 4 bases and J dropped 5 bases, with 21 bases sitting between them. The CDR3 spells CAWTGSGAGVDQPQHF. CDR3 in DNA: TGTGCCTGGACCGGGTCAGGTGCCGGGGTCGATCAGCCCCAGCATTTT.

This clonotype has ten or more counts. J is TRBJ1-5 and V is TRBV2; D is ambiguous. The germline V gene has CDR1 SNHLY and CDR2 FYNNEI. Trimming removed 6 bases at V and 1 base at J, with 4 bases between. CDR3 length: 12 residues. CDR3 sequence: CASRDSNQPQHF. CDR3 nucleotide sequence: TGTGCCAGCAGAGACAGCAATCAGCCCCAGCATTTT.

This clonotype was recorded many times. The chain employs TRBV20-1 and TRBJ1-1; D possibly corresponds to TRBD1 (5 bases). CDR3 length: 14 residues. Germline CDR1 reads DFQATT; CDR2 reads SNEGSKA (reference sequence). Trimming removed 3 bases from V and 2 bases from J, with 13 bases in between. In DNA, the CDR3 is TGCAGTGCTAGTAACAGGAAAACCAACACTGAAGCTTTCTTT. As protein: CSASNRKTNTEAFF.

The chain is built from TRBV5-1 and TRBJ2-3; 12 bases match TRBD1. The CDR3 covers 15 residues. Trimming at V came to 3 bases and at J to 6 bases, leaving 5 bases not matched to a gene. Germline V lookup: CDR1 SGHRS, CDR2 YFSETQ. This CDR3 reads CASSWGTGGADTQYF. Written as DNA, the CDR3 is TGCGCCAGCAGCTGGGGGACAGGGGGCGCGGATACGCAGTATTTT.

Note on this clonotype: Possible read error: a much larger clone is one base away. This chain uses TRBV11-2 with TRBJ2-5, with TRBD2 matching over 10 bases. This CDR3 contains 17 residues. The germline V gene encodes CDR1 SGHAT and CDR2 FQNNGV. The CDR3 DNA sequence: TGTGCCAGCATCTTAAGGGGGAGCGGGAGGGCGGAAGAGACCCAGTACTTC. Protein: CASILRGSGRAEETQYF. Full variable domain (outside the CDR3, taken from reference TRBV11-2 and TRBJ2-5): EAGVAQSPRYKIIEKRQSVAFWCNPISGHATLYWYQQILGQGPKLLIQFQNNGVVDDSQLPKDRFSAERLKGVDSTLKIQPAKLEDSAVYLCASILRGSGRAEETQYFGPGTRLLVL.

This clonotype was counted a few times. This chain connects TRBV19 to TRBJ1-2; 7 nucleotides match TRBD1. The CDR3 is 15 residues long. V was clipped by 8 bases and J by 0 bases; unmatched bases: 9. Germline loops: CDR1 LNHDA, CDR2 SQIVND (reference sequence). The CDR3: CASLGQARANYGYTF. In DNA form, the CDR3 reads TGTGCCAGTTTAGGACAGGCCAGGGCTAACTATGGCTACACCTTC. Combining the CDR3 with reference TRBV19 and TRBJ1-2 gives the whole variable domain DGGITQSPKYLFRKEGQNVTLSCEQNLNHDAMYWYRQDPGQGLRLIYYSQIVNDFQKGDIAEGYSVSREKKESFPLTVTSAQKNPTAFYLCASLGQARANYGYTFGSGTRLTVV.

Ten or more counts support this clonotype. The J gene is TRBJ2-5, the V gene TRBV5-1; 11 bases map to TRBD2. J was trimmed by 5 bases and V by 2 bases; bases with no gene match: 8. The CDR3 extends over 16 amino acids. Germline values: CDR1 SGHRS, CDR2 YFSETQ. The CDR3 bases are TGCGCCAGCAGCTTACGCCTAGCGGGAGGTGCGGAGACCCAGTACTTC. This codes for CASSLRLAGGAETQYF.

This clonotype has just a few counts. The V and J genes are TRBV10-3 and TRBJ2-1, with D tentatively TRBD1 or TRBD2 (6 bases each). Trimming cost V 5 bases and J 2 bases, with 13 bases left between them. CDR3 length: 15 amino acids. From germline, CDR1 is ENHRY and CDR2 SYGVKD. The chain's CDR3 is CAISFGGATYNEQFF. The CDR3 nucleotides are TGTGCCATCAGTTTCGGGGGCGCGACCTACAATGAGCAGTTCTTC.

This clonotype showed up many times. This chain joins TRBV7-3 and TRBJ2-2; D unclear. Trimming removed 5 bases from V and 1 base from J, with 8 bases in between. This CDR3 has 14 residues. Germline loops: CDR1 SGHTA, CDR2 FQGTGA. CDR3 residues: CASSPGQNTGELFF. Written as DNA, the CDR3 is TGTGCCAGCAGCCCCGGCCAGAACACCGGGGAGCTGTTTTTT.

A few counts support this clonotype. CDR3 region: CATSRPRQDSYYGYTF. The CDR3 nucleotides are TGTGCCACCAGCAGACCTCGCCAAGACAGTTACTATGGCTACACCTTC. The J gene is TRBJ1-2, the V gene TRBV15; D might be TRBD1 (5 bases). The CDR3 is made up of 16 amino acids. The germline V gene encodes CDR1 LNHNV and CDR2 YYDKDF (reference sequence). V was clipped by 2 bases and J by 3 bases, with 16 bases between them. Drawing the rest from reference TRBV15 and TRBJ1-2, the complete variable domain is DAMVIQNPRYQVTQFGKPVTLSCSQTLNHNVMYWYQQKSSQAPKLLFHYYDKDFNNEADTPDNFQSRRPNTSFCFLDIRSPGLGDTAMYLCATSRPRQDSYYGYTFGSGTRLTVV.

DNA for the CDR3: TGTGCCACCAGTGATTTGCAGAGGCGGGAGGGCGCGGGTACGCAGTATTTT. It yields the protein CATSDLQRREGAGTQYF. The chain combines TRBV24-1 with TRBJ2-3; 9 nucleotides match TRBD2. From germline, CDR1 is KGHDR and CDR2 SFDVKD. The length of the CDR3 is 17 residues. After removal of 0 bases from V and 8 bases from J, the junction contained 11 bases not matched to a gene.

This chain uses TRBV2 with TRBJ1-4; 7 bases line up with TRBD1. CDR3 length: 15 amino acids. Germline V gene sequence: CDR1 SNHLY, CDR2 FYNNEI. V shed 3 bases and J 10 bases; nucleotides not matched to a gene: 11. The CDR3 loop reads CASSDRTGVAVKLFF. The CDR3 DNA reads TGTGCCAGCAGTGATCGAACAGGGGTAGCGGTAAAACTGTTTTTT.

The table lists this clonotype with many counts. The rearrangement links TRBV29-1 to TRBJ1-2; D ambiguous. Germline values: CDR1 SQVTM, CDR2 ANQGSEA. The CDR3 runs 11 residues. V dropped 4 bases and J dropped 4 bases, with 7 bases sitting between them. The CDR3 loop is CSVVTFYGYTF. The CDR3 DNA follows: TGCAGCGTTGTGACATTCTATGGCTACACCTTC. The variable domain in full, completed from reference TRBV29-1 and TRBJ1-2, reads SAVISQKPSRDICQRGTSLTIQCQVDSQVTMMFWYRQQPGQSLTLIATANQGSEATYESGFVIDKFPISRPNLTFSTLTVSNMSPEDSSIYLCSVVTFYGYTFGSGTRLTVV.

The rearrangement links TRBV10-3 to TRBJ1-1; D call uncertain. There are 12 residues in the CDR3. With 2 bases removed from V and 7 bases from J, the gap between germline ends came to 8 bases. In germline, CDR1 is ENHRY, CDR2 SYGVKD. CDR3 nucleotide sequence: TGTGCCATCAGTGAGGGTGTTGGTGAAGCTTTCTTT. Residues: CAISEGVGEAFF.

This clonotype was counted many times. The rearrangement uses TRBV5-1 and TRBJ2-5, with no clear D. Germline V CDR1 and CDR2: SGHRS, YFSETQ. The CDR3 contains 13 residues. The V and J ends lost 0 bases and 2 bases respectively, with 5 bases between them. CDR3 sequence (DNA): TGCGCCAGCAGCTTGGCAACTCAAGAGACCCAGTACTTC. This gives the protein CASSLATQETQYF.

The chain couples TRBV19 to TRBJ2-1; a possible D gene is TRBD2 (6 bases). CDR1 LNHDA and CDR2 SQIVND come from the germline V gene (reference sequence). V shed 4 bases and J shed 15 bases, with 19 bases lying between them. The length of the CDR3 is 13 residues. The CDR3 sequence is CASSSPTGVPRFF. CDR3 in DNA: TGTGCCAGTAGTAGCCCAACGGGGGTTCCGCGGTTCTTC.

The sample holds many counts of this clonotype. This sequence joins TRBV5-1 and TRBJ2-2; no reliable D call. The CDR3 spans 13 residues. CDR1 SGHRS and CDR2 YFSETQ come from the germline V gene. Trimming removed 3 bases from V and 0 bases from J, with 3 bases in between. The CDR3 region has the DNA TGCGCCAGCAGCTCCTCGAACACCGGGGAGCTGTTTTTT. It specifies CASSSSNTGELFF.